This TCR beta chain was sequenced during a study of blood T cell repertoires in COVID-19. Overall study: There were acute and convalescent COVID-19 samples, and they came from the United States, Italy and Spain. T cells, B-cell-depleted T cells, or PBMCs provided the cDNA or gDNA that served as material.

Germline assignment: CDR1 SGHNT and CDR2 YYREEE (reference sequence). V was cut by 4 bases and J by 0 bases, with 11 bases left in between. This CDR3 region has 15 residues. Original methodology: Reference gene primer amplification gave estimated nucleated cell counts. Generated by immunoSEQ multiplex PCR, the TCRdb table keeps only in-frame clones and is missing some. The V and J calls and the clone size are those of that table, but D and trimming were determined from the DNA. The sample contains about 37,000 clones, around nine tenths of which appear only once. The clonotype originates from a man between 65 and 85 years old with acute or convalescent COVID-19. This chain links TRBV5-4 with TRBJ1-3; no definite D call. The sample taken for sequencing was peripheral blood. This CDR3 is CASSLGGDSGNTIYF. In DNA, the CDR3 is TGTGCCAGCAGCCTCGGTGGAGACTCTGGAAACACCATATATTTT.